This T cell receptor beta chain came from a study of T cells after yellow fever vaccination. Each CDR3 protein gets one entry after TCRdb re-called the 5' RACE reads with MiXCR. This repertoire shows under 400,000 distinct CDR3 sequences, roughly an eighth found once; its top ten account for about 3%. There are many counts of this clonotype. This sample comprised CD4+ T cells sorted from PBMCs, obtained 15 days after the yellow fever booster vaccination. This clonotype was obtained from a man between 18 and 29 years old who received the YFV17D yellow fever vaccine.

The CDR3, as DNA: TGTGCCAGCAGTAAGACCTCTGGAAGCAATCAGCCCCAGCATTTT. Protein: CASSKTSGSNQPQHF. The rearrangement uses TRBV5-6 and TRBJ1-5, with D unclear. This CDR3 is built from 15 residues. Germline CDR1 reads SGHDT; CDR2 reads YYEEEE. Deletions cut 5 bases from V and 1 base from J, with 13 bases between.